Listed here is a single T cell receptor (beta chain). It has no known antigen specificity. No clone much larger than this one lies a single base away; base qualities are absent. CDR1 SEHNR and CDR2 FQNEAQ are derived from the germline V gene (reference sequence). Reading from cysteine to phenylalanine, the CDR3 counts 16 amino acids. The DNA shown is the 48-base CDR3, in frame from base 1. Trimming at the junction amounts to 2 bases on V and 2 bases on J, and the germline ends lie 15 bases apart. This sample was taken from a study of beta chain features in type 1 diabetes (dated by TCRdb to the late 2010s). General notes on the study: Mean age, gender distribution, total cell number and subset yield did not differ between patients and healthy donors. Whereas all 30 or so donors provided naive and central memory subsets, regulatory and stem cell-like memory subsets were isolated from just 8 patients and roughly eight healthy donors. The study compared TCRB repertoires of sorted circulating CD4+ T cell subsets between recently diagnosed type 1 diabetes patients and matched healthy donors. A total of 85 million to 140 million sorted cells were examined across all samples, and a strong correlation was observed between cell number per subset and RNA yield.

The entire isolated RNA was reverse transcribed using the High Capacity cDNA Reverse Transcription Kit, and thus expressed TCRB transcripts were sequenced. Deep immunoSEQ sequencing was applied to naive, central memory and regulatory T cell samples, giving an average of roughly 3.5 million total reads per sample. Sorted cells were lysed in RLT buffer and RNA was extracted with DNase-treated RNeasy Micro or Mini kits, depending on cell number. Each cell subset was processed separately to prevent cross-contamination, with patient and healthy donor samples processed together. The immunoSEQ multiplex PCR was used to amplify TCRB sequences from cDNA, yielding 87-bp fragments that span the CDR3 region. Sequencing of the amplicons was performed on the Illumina HiSeq platform. Turning to the authors' computational methods: PCR bias was corrected computationally using synthetic template baselines, and reads within Hamming distance 2 were collapsed, with unmergeable singletons discarded. By aligning reads against IMGT, V, D and J genes, CDR3 length, and insertions or deletions at six rearrangement sites were assigned. Within each subset, clonotype counts were normalized to sorted cell number, and only after that were true diversity and Gini coefficients computed with the tcR R package. The overlap coefficient, calculated on TCRB nucleotide sequences, was used to quantify repertoire sharing. Out-of-frame TCRB sequences from naive cells were analyzed to stand in for the pre-selection repertoire. TCRdb holds this immuneACCESS table with in-frame rearrangements only. Some clones are missing; in checked studies, unresolved V genes explain under half, and the rest has no known cause. V and J calls and clone size follow that table, whereas D and trimming were derived from the DNA. Counted in this sample were about 640,000 clones; over 10% of them appeared once. Jointly, the top ten make up 0.095% to 0.15% of the sample.

Here is what the overall study found, with its caveats: Because cDNA was sequenced instead of genomic DNA, activated cells with high expression could be over-represented, although the groups did not differ in activation or CD3 levels. Naive, central memory and regulatory TCRB repertoires appeared more similar among patients than among healthy donors. At VDJ recombination sites, type 1 diabetes patients had fewer insertions and more deleted nucleotides, which implies abnormalities in thymic rearrangement. Type 1 diabetes patients showed a moderate but significant shortening of TCRB CDR3 length in all four CD4+ subsets. Only small numbers of individuals were included in the HLA sub-analyses, which left unresolved whether HLA type had any influence on TCRB rearrangement. PCR might favor shorter templates, but patient and control samples were amplified and corrected together, so any skew would affect both groups equally.

Each donor gave one peripheral blood draw, roughly 110 mL on average, collected into heparinised tubes. A BD FACSAria II was used to sort naive, central memory, regulatory and stem cell-like memory CD4+ T cells with a panel that included CD45RO, CCR7, CD25, CD127, CD95 and CD27. A purity above 95% was achieved for all sorted populations. PBMCs were isolated right away by Lymphoprep density gradient centrifugation and were stained directly, without culture. So that batch effects would be minimized, each experiment stained and sorted samples in pairs, pairing one healthy donor with one patient. The source material was naive CD4+ T cells from blood. What the cell subset or site label conveys for this sample: true naive CD4+ T cells. The V and J segments used are TRBV7-9 and TRBJ1-2; possibly the D gene is TRBD1, per 5 matching bases. This receptor was taken from a man aged 25 to 40 with type 1 diabetes. The encoded CDR3 is CASSLLMGEANYGYTF. Read as DNA, the sequence is TGTGCCAGCAGCTTACTTATGGGGGAGGCCAACTATGGCTACACCTTC.